These 27 T cell receptor beta chains share one sample of origin, sequenced in a study of T-cell reconstitution after alpha-beta-depleted transplantation in children. Researchers prepared the TCRbeta library using unique molecular identifiers, the study reports. TCRdb itself ran the PCR reads through MiXCR, one entry per CDR3 protein. The sample has some 840,000 distinct CDR3 sequences; 15% to 20% are singletons. Here the sequenced sample was PBMCs, mostly from graft donor cells, taken 360 days after TCRalphabeta/CD19-depleted stem cell transplant. These TCRs come from a male patient under 18 who had a stem cell transplant for acute lymphoblastic leukemia, so the T cells may come from the graft donor.

This clonotype was seen more than once but under ten times. The chain links TRBV11-3 to TRBJ2-1, with a possible D match to TRBD1 (5 bases). V gave up 1 base and J gave up 7 bases, with 17 bases separating them. Germline assignment: CDR1 SGHNT and CDR2 YENEEA. The CDR3 has 16 residues. CDR3 DNA sequence: TGTGCCAGCAGCTTAGTATCGGCCAGGGATAGGAATGAGCAGTTCTTC. Encoded protein: CASSLVSARDRNEQFF.

The sample holds a few counts of this clonotype. One end of the junction fails to match germline, which may point to a read error. Written as DNA, the CDR3 is TGTGCCAGCAGCCCCGCCGGGGCCAAAGACTTC. Protein product: CASSPAGAKDF. The chain recombines TRBV7-2 with TRBJ2-7, with D perhaps being TRBD1 or TRBD2 (5 bases each). From germline, CDR1 is SGHTA and CDR2 FQGNSA. The CDR3 is 11 amino acids.

This clonotype appeared many times. The CDR3: CASSPPGYQPQHF. CDR3 sequence (DNA): TGTGCCAGCAGCCCCCCCGGCTATCAGCCCCAGCATTTT. V and J are TRBV27 and TRBJ1-5; D gene uncertain. V lost 6 bases to trimming and J lost 5 bases, with 11 bases between them. The CDR3 has 13 residues. Germline V gene sequence: CDR1 MNHEY, CDR2 SMNVEV (reference sequence).

On this clonotype itself: A single base separates this from a much larger clone, so it may be a read error. Since no conserved phenylalanine or tryptophan closes the CDR3, a read error is the likely cause. J is TRBJ2-3 and V is TRBV20-1; D could derive from TRBD1 or TRBD2 (5 bases each). The CDR3 length is 15 residues. The V end was cut by 2 bases, the J end by 1 base, with 13 bases between. Per germline, CDR1 DFQATT and CDR2 SNEGSKA (reference sequence). This CDR3 reads CSARSFRGGTDTQYI. In nucleotides, the CDR3 is TGCAGTGCTAGATCCTTCAGAGGGGGCACAGATACGCAGTATATT.

Ten or more counts support this clonotype. This chain joins TRBV15 and TRBJ2-3, with D maybe TRBD1 (6 bases). This CDR3 contains 17 residues. Germline loops: CDR1 LNHNV, CDR2 YYDKDF (reference sequence). V was cut by 2 bases and J by 0 bases, with 15 bases left in between. CDR3 amino acids: CATSRPPYRASTDTQYF. The CDR3 DNA reads TGTGCCACCAGCAGACCACCGTACAGGGCTAGCACAGATACGCAGTATTTT.

The chain recombines TRBV12-3 or TRBV12-4 with TRBJ2-7; 10 nucleotides agree with TRBD1. V was clipped by 6 bases and J by 0 bases; unmatched bases: 5. The CDR3 spans 15 residues. In DNA, the CDR3 is TGTGCCAGCAGCCGACAGGGGGCGAGCTCCTACGAGCAGTACTTC. Protein: CASSRQGASSYEQYF.

In regard to this clonotype: Because it lacks the conserved phenylalanine or tryptophan at the end, this CDR3 is likely a read error. This chain uses TRBV30 with TRBJ1-1; the D is unclear. The CDR3 totals 11 residues. With 0 bases removed from V and 4 bases from J, the gap between germline ends came to 3 bases. Germline CDR1 and CDR2: GTSNPN and SVGIG (reference sequence). CDR3 protein: CAWSVSTEAFY. DNA of the CDR3: TGTGCCTGGAGTGTAAGCACTGAAGCTTTCTAT.

Concerning this clonotype: A read error may produce the germline difference seen at one junction end. The V call is TRBV7-6, the J call TRBJ2-4; D gene unclear. Germline CDR1 is SGHVS and CDR2 is FNYEAQ. The CDR3 extends over 13 amino acids. The CDR3 reads CASSSLAKNIKYF. The CDR3 bases are TGTGCCAGCAGTTCTCTTGCCAAAAACATTAAGTACTTC. Complete variable domain (other parts from reference TRBV7-6 and TRBJ2-4): GAGVSQSPRYKVTKRGQDVALRCDPISGHVSLYWYRQALGQGPEFLTYFNYEAQQDKSGLPNDRFSAERPEGSISTLTIQRTEQRDSAMYRCASSSLAKNIKYFGAGTRLSVL.

The V gene is TRBV11-1, the J gene TRBJ2-1, with D perhaps TRBD2 (5 bases). Germline CDR1 and CDR2: SGHAT and FQDESV (reference sequence). The CDR3 is 18 residues long. The V and J ends lost 5 bases and 4 bases respectively, with 24 bases between them. The CDR3 spells CASSTTGRRRATYNEQFF. The DNA for the CDR3 is TGTGCCAGCAGCACGACCGGGCGCAGGCGGGCGACATACAATGAGCAGTTCTTC.

At least ten counts were recorded for this clonotype. V gene TRBV12-3 or TRBV12-4 combines with J gene TRBJ2-5; D gene unclear. The CDR3 length is 11 residues. The V end was cut by 2 bases, the J end by 6 bases, with 4 bases between. As DNA, the CDR3 is TGTGCCAGCAGTTTATACAAGACCCAGTACTTC. Its protein is CASSLYKTQYF.

This chain links TRBV4-1 with TRBJ1-2; TRBD1 aligns across 7 bases. This CDR3 contains 16 residues. V gave up 4 bases and J gave up 1 base; unmatched junction bases: 9. From germline, CDR1 is MGHRA and CDR2 YSYEKL. This CDR3 reads CASSRPGQSFNYGYTF. CDR3 DNA sequence: TGCGCCAGCAGCCGACCGGGACAGAGCTTTAACTATGGCTACACCTTC.

At least ten counts were recorded for this clonotype. The chain recombines TRBV20-1 with TRBJ2-7, with D possibly matching TRBD2 (5 bases). From germline, CDR1 is DFQATT and CDR2 SNEGSKA (reference sequence). This CDR3 contains 15 residues. The V and J ends lost 6 bases and 2 bases respectively, with 20 bases between them. CDR3 coding DNA: TGCAGTGCCCGGGATGAGGCTAGCTGGGCCTACGAGCAGTACTTC. Its protein product is CSARDEASWAYEQYF.

The rearrangement links TRBV6-5 to TRBJ2-2, with a tentative D call TRBD1 (6 bases). The V end lost 1 base, the J end lost 2 bases, and 11 bases lay between the germline ends. CDR1 and CDR2 (germline): MNHEY, SVGAGI. The CDR3 has 16 residues. The CDR3 sequence: CASSYYQGRNTGELFF. The CDR3 nucleotides read TGTGCCAGCAGTTACTACCAGGGGCGTAACACCGGGGAGCTGTTTTTT.

This clonotype came up a few times. The V gene is TRBV15, the J gene TRBJ1-6; TRBD1 aligns across 9 bases. Germline values: CDR1 LNHNV, CDR2 YYDKDF (reference sequence). With V trimmed by 1 base and J by 10 bases, 8 bases remained unmatched. The CDR3 loop spans 16 amino acids. The chain's CDR3 is CATSRGTGTGNSPLHF. In DNA form, the CDR3 reads TGTGCCACCAGCAGAGGTACCGGGACAGGGAACTCACCCCTCCACTTT.

This clonotype was seen a single time. This chain uses TRBV10-3 with TRBJ2-2; 10 bases line up with TRBD2. The germline V gene has CDR1 ENHRY and CDR2 SYGVKD. The CDR3 contains 16 residues. With 3 bases clipped from V and 6 bases from J, the junction kept 7 bases outside the gene matches. The CDR3 DNA is TGTGCCATCAGTGACCCTCTAGCGGGAGACTCCGGGGAGCTGTTTTTT. Amino acid sequence: CAISDPLAGDSGELFF.

This clonotype was observed at least ten times. The chain employs TRBV5-5 and TRBJ2-2; 10 bases line up with TRBD1. The CDR3 length is 18 residues. The V gene end was trimmed by 2 bases and the J gene end by 0 bases; junction bases not matched to a gene: 7. The germline V gene has CDR1 SGHKS and CDR2 YYEKEE (reference sequence). CDR3 sequence reads: CASSFGTGVITNTGELFF. Written as DNA, the CDR3 is TGTGCCAGCAGCTTTGGGACAGGGGTGATTACGAACACCGGGGAGCTGTTTTTT.

Only a few counts were recorded for this clonotype. The chain combines TRBV2 with TRBJ2-5, with D possibly TRBD1 on 5 matching bases. The germline CDR1 and CDR2 sequences are SNHLY and FYNNEI. The CDR3 consists of 13 residues. The V gene lost 6 bases and the J gene lost 5 bases, with 13 bases spanning the gap. This CDR3 is CASRPQGRETQYF. The CDR3 nucleotides read TGTGCCAGCAGACCCCAGGGTCGGGAGACCCAGTACTTC.

This clonotype was picked up a small number of times. This chain links TRBV6-5 with TRBJ1-2, with TRBD1 identical over 11 bases. Germline assignment: CDR1 MNHEY and CDR2 SVGAGI. With V trimmed by 4 bases and J by 4 bases, 8 bases remained unmatched. The CDR3 covers 16 residues. The CDR3 DNA follows: TGTGCCAGCAGTTTAATCGGGACAGGGGGACCCTATGGCTACACCTTC. This codes for CASSLIGTGGPYGYTF.

There are a few counts of this clonotype. The chain uses TRBV6-4 and TRBJ2-1; no clear D gene. Trimming stripped 11 bases from V and 1 base from J, with 24 bases between. The germline V gene has CDR1 MRHNA and CDR2 SNTAGT. The CDR3 is made up of 17 amino acids. CDR3 region: CAPRTWSLLTSYNEQFF. The CDR3 coding sequence is TGTGCCCCCCGAACCTGGTCCCTGTTAACTTCCTACAATGAGCAGTTCTTC.

In this sample, this clonotype turned up a few times. CDR3 in amino acids: CASMRDTLPWPYEQYF. In DNA, the CDR3 is TGCGCCAGCATGCGGGACACCCTCCCCTGGCCCTACGAGCAGTACTTC. The chain employs TRBV5-1 and TRBJ2-7; D possibly uses TRBD1 or TRBD2 (6 bases each). Germline V lookup: CDR1 SGHRS, CDR2 YFSETQ. The CDR3 totals 16 residues. V shed 6 bases and J shed 2 bases, with 21 bases lying between them. Complete variable domain (other parts from reference TRBV5-1 and TRBJ2-7): KAGVTQTPRYLIKTRGQQVTLSCSPISGHRSVSWYQQTPGQGLQFLFEYFSETQRNKGNFPGRFSGRQFSNSRSEMNVSTLELGDSALYLCASMRDTLPWPYEQYFGPGTRLTVT.

The table lists this clonotype with many counts. The V gene is TRBV9, the J gene TRBJ2-5, with 10 bases that match TRBD1. V gave up 2 bases and J gave up 5 bases; unmatched junction bases: 0. CDR3 size: 13 residues. CDR1 SGDLS and CDR2 YYNGEE come from the germline V gene. The CDR3 DNA reads TGTGCCAGCAGCGTGGACAGGGGGGAGACCCAGTACTTC. This sequence encodes CASSVDRGETQYF.

This clonotype was observed at least ten times. The chain combines TRBV12-3 or TRBV12-4 with TRBJ2-7; TRBD1 aligns across 10 bases. The CDR3 contains 16 residues. J lost 3 bases, V lost 3 bases, and 8 bases had no gene match. In DNA, the CDR3 is TGTGCCAGCAGTTTCAAACCACGGACAGGGGGCTACGAGCAGTACTTC. Translation: CASSFKPRTGGYEQYF.

The rearrangement uses TRBV6-5 and TRBJ2-2, with D unresolved. The CDR3 loop spans 17 amino acids. V dropped 0 bases and J dropped 0 bases, with 11 bases sitting between them. Germline lookup yields CDR1 MNHEY and CDR2 SVGAGI. DNA of the CDR3: TGTGCCAGCAGTTACTCTGGCCACCTCGCGAACACCGGGGAGCTGTTTTTT. It translates to CASSYSGHLANTGELFF.

V and J are TRBV5-1 and TRBJ2-3; 7 nucleotides agree with TRBD1. Germline V lookup: CDR1 SGHRS, CDR2 YFSETQ. This CDR3 spans 16 amino acids. Trimming cost V 7 bases and J 0 bases; bases outside gene matches: 11. The DNA of the CDR3 is TGCGCCAGCGGAAACATCAGGGGGAGAAGCACAGATACGCAGTATTTT. It codes for CASGNIRGRSTDTQYF.

The rearrangement uses TRBV6-1 and TRBJ2-5; D is unclear. Deletions cut 6 bases from V and 4 bases from J, with 12 bases between. In germline, CDR1 is MNHNS, CDR2 SASEGT. The length of the CDR3 is 13 residues. The CDR3 DNA is TGTGCCAGCAGATCCGGCAGGAGAGAGACCCAGTACTTC. Its protein product is CASRSGRRETQYF.

The chain employs TRBV20-1 and TRBJ2-1, with 8 bases fitting TRBD2. The CDR3 covers 13 residues. CDR1 DFQATT and CDR2 SNEGSKA come from the germline V gene (reference sequence). The V and J ends lost 3 bases and 8 bases, in that order; junction bases with no gene match: 6. The CDR3 nucleotides read TGCAGTGCTAGTGCGGGAGGTATTTATGAGCAGTTCTTC. Its protein is CSASAGGIYEQFF.

The rearrangement uses TRBV19 and TRBJ2-5; D possibly corresponds to TRBD1 (7 bases). CDR3 size: 14 residues. The V gene lost 8 bases and the J gene lost 5 bases, with 18 bases spanning the gap. Germline CDR1 LNHDA, CDR2 SQIVND (reference sequence). CDR3 loop: CASGGDSGGETQYF. Written as DNA, the CDR3 is TGTGCCAGTGGAGGGGACAGTGGTGGTGAGACCCAGTACTTC.